The 5 T cell receptor delta chains below all came from one sample that was sequenced in a study of delta chains in infants with herpesvirus infections. Reverse transcription of PBMC RNA used primers specific for the gamma and delta chains. TCRdb re-called clones from the RT-PCR reads using CATT. The sample gives roughly 1,700 delta-chain clones, 28% of which show up once; approximately 10% is in the top ten. Sequencing used peripheral blood, obtained at time point 3 of longitudinal follow-up. The origin of the receptors is a human donor who was a Ugandan infant, either HIV-exposed or HIV-unexposed (not recorded which).

This clone is large in the sample. V gene TRDV1 combines with J gene TRDJ1; 13 bases are shared with TRDD3. Looked up from germline, CDR1 is TSWWSYY and CDR2 is QGS. This CDR3 comprises 18 residues. J lost 1 base, V lost 8 bases, and 13 bases had no gene match. Here the CDR3 DNA reads TGTGCTCTTAGGGTACGAACTGGGGGATACGCTAGCACCGATAAACTCATCTTT. Translating it yields CALRVRTGGYASTDKLIF.

V and J are TRDV1 and TRDJ1; TRDD3 matches at 11 bases. CDR1 is TSWWSYY, CDR2 QGS, per germline. CDR3 length: 28 amino acids. V was pared by 5 bases and J by 2 bases, with 43 bases of the junction left unmatched. CDR3 sequence reads: CALGKVEYGSSPNLFVYWGINRTDKLIF. In nucleotides, the CDR3 is TGTGCTCTTGGGAAAGTAGAGTACGGATCCTCCCCCAACCTCTTTGTGTACTGGGGGATAAATCGGACCGATAAACTCATCTTT.

This clone counts as large. The chain uses TRDV3 and TRDJ1; tentatively, D is TRDD3 (6 bases). The CDR3 covers 16 residues. Deletions cut 3 bases from V and 5 bases from J, with 25 bases between. Looked up from germline, CDR1 is TVYSNPD and CDR2 is GDNSRS (reference sequence). This CDR3 is CALGTGDTLFEDKLIF. DNA of the CDR3: TGTGCCTTGGGAACGGGGGACACCCTCTTCGAAGATAAACTCATCTTT.

About this clone: With a much larger clone just one base away, this may be a read error. V gene TRDV3 combines with J gene TRDJ1, with 9 bases fitting TRDD3. The CDR3 extends over 18 amino acids. The V segment lost 3 bases and the J segment 2 bases; nucleotides outside the gene matches: 19. Germline loops: CDR1 TVYSNPD, CDR2 GDNSRS (reference sequence). CDR3 bases: TGTGCCTTCCAGTTGGGCCGGGGCTGGGGATACGGGACCGATAAACTCATCTTT. Its protein product is CAFQLGRGWGYGTDKLIF.

For this clone: A much larger clone lies a single base off, so this may be a read error. This chain links TRDV2 with TRDJ3, with a weak D call TRDD3 (5 bases). Trimming removed 2 bases at V and 0 bases at J, with 31 bases between. Per germline, CDR1 GEAIGNYY and CDR2 EKD. The CDR3 contains 24 residues. Here the CDR3 reads CACDIVPASSLAGQHSWDTRQMFF. CDR3 bases: TGTGCCTGTGACATCGTCCCGGCTTCGAGTCTCGCTGGGCAACACTCCTGGGACACCCGACAGATGTTTTTC.